Presented here are 10 T cell receptor beta chains from one specimen sequenced in a study of T cell responses to AZD1222 COVID-19 vaccine (dated by TCRdb to about 2021). Sample time point, as interpreted from the label and publication: baseline before first vaccination. In the paper's terms, the treatment or condition label means: meningococcal conjugate vaccine given as trial control. The method behind the library was the immunoSEQ multiplex PCR assay. Drawn from immuneACCESS, this table holds only the in-frame rearrangements with V and J called that TCRdb kept. Clones are partly lost; checked studies trace under half to an unresolved V gene and leave the rest unexplained. The sample table records 130,000 or so clones; approximately 93% of these occur just once. The top ten hold approximately 0.96% of the sample. Sequenced here: peripheral blood, sampled on day 0 of MenACWY control vaccination. These receptors were obtained from an adult in good health.

The genes are TRBV5-4 and TRBJ1-6, with D maybe TRBD1 (5 bases). This CDR3 is built from 15 residues. The ends were cut back, 7 bases at V and 7 bases at J, with 18 bases in the middle. Germline V gene sequence: CDR1 SGHNT, CDR2 YYREEE (reference sequence). CDR3 nucleotides: TGTGCCAGCGGGCTCGGAGGGGCGACAAATTCACCCCTCCACTTT. It encodes CASGLGGATNSPLHF.

J is TRBJ1-4 and V is TRBV2; D is unclear. V lost 3 bases and J lost 4, with 21 bases in between. The CDR3 extends over 18 amino acids. Germline CDR1 and CDR2: SNHLY and FYNNEI. The CDR3, as DNA: TGTGCCAGCAGTGATCTGAAGGGTCCTCCGCCTAATAATGAAAAACTGTTTTTT. It yields the protein CASSDLKGPPPNNEKLFF.

This clone was observed a single time. V is TRBV5-1 and J is TRBJ1-2; 12 bases agree with TRBD1. There are 14 residues in the CDR3. Germline CDR1 SGHRS, CDR2 YFSETQ. V dropped 4 bases and J dropped 8; count of bases not matched to a gene: 6. The CDR3 spells CASSPGTGGDGYTF. The CDR3 DNA reads as TGCGCCAGCAGCCCCGGGACAGGGGGCGACGGCTACACCTTC.

The chain has TRBV24-1 and TRBJ2-5, with D possibly being TRBD2 (5 bases). The CDR3 length is 14 residues. V was clipped by 4 bases and J by 5 bases, with 13 bases between them. Germline V gene sequence: CDR1 KGHDR, CDR2 SFDVKD. CDR3 sequence: CATSDRDDLETQYF. The CDR3 DNA sequence: TGTGCCACCAGTGACCGGGATGACCTCGAGACCCAGTACTTC.

CDR3 DNA: TGTGCCAGCAGCGTAGCTACGGGGAGGAACAGGGGTAGTTCACCCCTCCACTTT. Protein sequence: CASSVATGRNRGSSPLHF. This chain joins TRBV9 and TRBJ1-6, with 7 bases that match TRBD1. The ends lost 0 bases at V and 9 bases at J; junction bases unmatched: 15. CDR1 and CDR2 (germline): SGDLS, YYNGEE. The CDR3 extends over 18 amino acids.

The chain is built from TRBV6-1 and TRBJ1-5; tentative D call: TRBD1 (6 bases). The CDR3 loop spans 14 amino acids. The germline gives CDR1 MNHNS, CDR2 SASEGT. V was pared by 7 bases and J by 9 bases, with 19 bases between. CDR3 amino acids: CASIQEGGIRPQHF. As DNA, the CDR3 is TGTGCCAGCATCCAGGAGGGGGGTATAAGGCCCCAGCATTTT.

V and J are TRBV11-2 and TRBJ1-1, with D perhaps TRBD1 (6 bases). Trimming pared 2 bases from V and 1 base from J, leaving 8 bases between. This CDR3 spans 14 amino acids. Per the germline V gene, CDR1 is SGHAT and CDR2 is FQNNGV. The CDR3 spells CASSLTGQNTEAFF. The CDR3 DNA is TGTGCCAGCAGCTTAACGGGACAGAACACTGAAGCTTTCTTT.

Concerning this clone itself: The sample has other DNA sequences that encode this CDR3 too. The rearrangement uses TRBV12-3 or TRBV12-4 and TRBJ1-1; D remains unclear. There are 13 residues in the CDR3. Deletions cut 3 bases from V and 1 base from J, with 6 bases between. The DNA of the CDR3 is TGTGCCAGCAGTTTTTCCGGGAACACTGAAGCTTTCTTT. This sequence encodes CASSFSGNTEAFF.

The gene calls are TRBV9 and TRBJ1-2, with a tentative D call TRBD1 (5 bases). CDR1 and CDR2 from the germline V gene are SGDLS and YYNGEE. The CDR3 runs 15 residues. Trimming cost V 0 bases and J 0 bases, with 9 bases left between them. The CDR3 sequence is CASSVGGRANYGYTF. CDR3 bases: TGTGCCAGCAGCGTAGGGGGCAGGGCTAACTATGGCTACACCTTC.

A note on this clone: This CDR3 is also generated by other DNA sequences in the sample. The chain is built from TRBV19 and TRBJ1-6; D not certain. V was shortened by 1 base and J by 5 bases, with 6 bases between the two germline ends. CDR3 length: 14 amino acids. Germline V gives CDR1 LNHDA, CDR2 SQIVND (reference sequence). The CDR3 loop is CASSIGADNSPLHF. The CDR3 DNA is TGTGCCAGTAGTATAGGCGCAGATAATTCACCCCTCCACTTT.